This TCR beta chain emerged from a study of cytomegalovirus exposure and HLA in healthy donors listed by TCRdb under 2017. For context, the study as a whole: An earlier analysis of 587 of the donors reported approximately 280 Gb of sequence data and around 110 million unique TCR beta sequences obtained from about 170 million T cells. In an earlier analysis of roughly 600 of the donors, high-throughput TCR beta sequencing was used to judge whether each TCR beta V gene segment behaved as functional or pseudogenic. All discovery cohort repertoires had been generated on a single sequencing platform. Across around 400 genotyped donors of the cohort, an average of about 220,000 unique TCR beta nucleotide sequences per donor were sequenced, and roughly 20% of those sequences were non-productive. Roughly 310 gigabases of sequencing data and approximately 93 million unique TCR sequences were included in an early release covering 550 to 800 HLA-typed donors. The study aimed to test whether cataloging public T cell receptors could reveal signatures of past pathogen exposure. To study patterns of TCR occurrence, a later analysis re-analyzed previously published TCR beta repertoires from several hundred donors and added high-resolution HLA genotyping. The study combined high-throughput TCR immunosequencing, statistical association of individual TCRs with disease status, and machine learning to predict cytomegalovirus infection status. In addition to the first cohort of around 670 subjects, a separate validation cohort of approximately 130 different subjects was used. The T cell repertoires of several hundred subjects were profiled by immunosequencing and related to cytomegalovirus serostatus. Four or five DR-DQ haplotypes were handled as single units for association and clustering because linkage in the cohort was strong. A later genetic analysis used genome-wide SNP genotypes for about 60% of the roughly 700 donors, treating that subset as a discovery cohort. Of the approximately 400 genotyped donors, over 65% fell in the genetic ancestry cluster associated with self-reported Caucasian donors. Donor age, sex, ethnicity and CMV serostatus were compiled together with the repertoire data. The number of donors typed differed by locus, with roughly 629-640 for A, B, C, DRB1 and DQB1, around 500 for DQA1, under 610 for DPA1, and some 450 for DPB1. Class I and class II HLA loci were covered by the typing at four-digit resolution. Rather than drawing on any new phenotypic data, the later analysis identified candidate immune exposures from TCR beta sequences and the way those sequences occurred across donors. The paper as a whole reports these results and caveats: According to a later analysis, parvovirus B19, influenza, CMV and Epstein-Barr virus appeared linked to several top co-occurrence clusters. Over 15 rarely observed V segments, including chromosome 9 orphons, were excluded from the earlier analysis of a few hundred of the donors because counts were too low. The classifier was reported to diagnose cytomegalovirus status with high specificity and sensitivity in both the original cohort and the validation cohort. This cohort had only TCR beta chains sequenced, and the lack of alpha or paired-chain data limited which features could be detected. A later genetic analysis reported fewer N-insertions in productive TCRs among donors in an Asian-associated ancestry cluster than the roughly 620-donor mean. An earlier analysis of around 500 of the donors showed that most TCR beta V segments appeared in productive rearrangements either about 90% or about 30% of the time, which broadly matched IMGT annotations. In a later analysis, most CMV-associated TCR beta chains were found to appear HLA-restricted, with HLA associations seemingly driven largely by CMV exposure. Because some donors lacked HLA typing at each locus, the association tests relied only on the typed subset. A cluster of highly shared sequence variants was judged likely to represent a technical artifact of the sequencing pipeline. While some public TCRs were present in many individuals, most TCR sequences turned up only very rarely across donors. CMV serostatus was the only immune exposure information available for the cohort. A further reported finding was that TCR beta sequences accurately predicted the HLA-A and HLA-B alleles for most subjects in the first cohort. A later analysis associated about 16,000 TCR beta sequences with specific HLA alleles at a false discovery rate of 0.05. Correlated functional status among segregating V segments might reflect linkage disequilibrium, but an unknown experimental factor could not be ruled out. V-gene and J-gene trimming of TCR beta chains was associated with a missense DCLRE1C variant in a later genetic analysis, and the association was replicated in an independent cohort. A few of the identified cytomegalovirus-associated TCR beta chains were confirmed in vitro to be specific for cytomegalovirus antigens. Compared with equally common non-associated chains, HLA-associated TCR beta chains in a later analysis were more clonally expanded and had lower generation probabilities. A total of 164 TCR beta chains were listed by the study as associated with cytomegalovirus. The presence/absence analyses assumed that sequencing depth was roughly uniform across donors, and that assumption may not be true. The 87-base-pair reads could not distinguish some IMGT-functional V segments, including TRBV6-2 and TRBV6-3, so those segments were excluded. Strong co-occurrence of HLA alleles, especially DR and DQ, made assigning TCR associations to individual alleles difficult. It was suggested by the authors that the approach could potentially be generalized to other disease states and immunological phenotypes. According to a later analysis, TCR association rates differed among HLA loci, with DRB1 alleles showing the most associated TCRs and HLA-C alleles showing the fewest.

In the case of this clone: Which antigen it targets is not known. Base qualities are missing; no much larger clone stands one base away.

Library construction relied on the immunoSEQ multiplex PCR assay. A mixture of 60 forward primers for TCR Vbeta segments and 13 reverse primers for TCR Jbeta segments was used in the multiplex PCR. The CDR3 region of rearranged TCR beta genes was amplified from genomic DNA with a multiplex PCR assay. On the Illumina HiSeq System, the amplified TCR beta libraries were sequenced as 87-base-pair reads. On the authors' methods: In a later analysis, some 80 million unique TCR beta chains were counted across the approximately 670 repertoires, and roughly 11 million of these chains were shared by at least two donors. Raw reads were error-corrected and collapsed into unique sequences with a nearest-neighbor algorithm that merged closely related sequences to remove PCR and sequencing errors. To assign V, D and J gene segments, CDR3 sequences were aligned to IMGT reference sequences. Each retained sequence needed at least a six-nucleotide match to both a V gene segment and a J gene segment. A rearrangement counted as productive if the CDR3 had no stop codons and remained in frame with V and J, and every other rearrangement counted as non-productive. Following IMGT convention, CDR3 was defined as the stretch from the second conserved V-encoded cysteine up to the conserved J-encoded phenylalanine. The earlier analysis of 587 of the donors excluded sequences that lacked an unambiguous match to a single V gene segment. An earlier analysis of 587 of the donors classified V segments as functional when productive rearrangements were above 56.7% and as segregating when the standard deviation between donors was above 5%. A statistical classification framework was developed to diagnose cytomegalovirus status using the catalog of TCR beta chain sequences. V and J gene assignment, in a later analysis, came from comparing TCR nucleotide sequences with IMGT/GENE-DB human TR gene sequences. The TCRdist pipeline was used in a later analysis to assign CDR3 sequences and most-parsimonious VDJ recombination scenarios. In a later analysis, every TCR beta chain was defined by the combination of its CDR3 amino acid sequence and its V-gene family, and reads without a unique V-gene family were dropped. As a way to deal with suspected cross-contamination and a sequencing artifact, a later analysis dropped more than 500 nucleotide sequences that were highly shared and had low generation probability. For each public chain, a later analysis derived a clonal expansion index from normalized ranks of inferred template counts within each repertoire. A later analysis computed generation probabilities with a VDJ recombination model fitted to out-of-frame rearrangements, and checked the results against IGoR. In a later analysis, TCR-TCR, TCR-HLA and TCR-CMV co-occurrence was scored with hypergeometric tests, and a repertoire-size bias correction was applied to TCR pairs. In a later analysis, false discovery rates were estimated by permuting HLA or CMV assignments 20 times. A later analysis grouped co-occurring TCRs with DBSCAN, adding TCRdist sequence similarity when clustering within HLA-allele-positive subsets. For co-occurrence clustering, repertoires with fewer than 30,000 or more than 120,000 public chains were excluded, along with roughly five repertoires with anomalous nucleotide sharing. The table was pulled from immuneACCESS by TCRdb, which kept in-frame rearrangements only. Such tables lose some clones; where checked, under half of the loss comes from unresolved V genes, and the rest has no known cause. V and J calls and clone size are as listed in that table; D and trimming were resolved from the DNA. The sample includes 250,000 to 350,000 clones, with approximately 70% observed a single time. Jointly, the top ten make up under 3% of the sample.

The cohort consisted of some 670 healthy bone marrow donors. All cohort members were sampled while nominally healthy, although unrecorded immune exposures were likely present. The donor tested CMV seronegative and was one of the 352 seronegative cohort members. Every donor gave a peripheral blood sample, and the peripheral blood mononuclear cells from that sample were used for TCR beta sequencing. Genomic DNA was extracted from the blood cell samples with the Qiagen DNeasy Blood Extraction Kit. From its cysteine to its phenylalanine, the CDR3 spans 12 amino acids. Here the CDR3 DNA is all that survives: 36 bases in frame from base 1. The trim is 6 bases for V and 8 bases for J, with a gap of 13 bases between the germline ends. CDR1 and CDR2 were assigned from the germline V gene (reference sequence) as SEHNR and FQNEAQ.

This clonotype was obtained from a female donor in good health and CMV-seronegative. The sample consisted of PBMCs. Recombination linked TRBV7-9 to TRBJ1-1, with the D gene not confidently named. The CDR3 protein is CASSPPALEAFF. The DNA is TGTGCCAGCAGTCCTCCCGCGCTAGAAGCTTTCTTT.